This T cell receptor beta chain appears in the sequencing data of a study of spatial heterogeneity in lung cancer. The CDR3 is made up of 13 amino acids. Between the trimmed V and J ends, which lost 8 bases and 4 bases, there was a span of 12 bases. The sample's time point: sample taken at primary tumor resection. Without sorting, whole RNA was sequenced from tumor, nontumor lung or frozen PBMC. TCRdb reanalysed the 5' RACE reads using MiXCR and keeps one entry per CDR3 protein. Found here are 39,000 or so distinct CDR3 sequences, 7.5% of them singletons; the top ten hold 28%. This clonotype showed up many times.

Sequenced here: PBMCs, sampled at surgery. The TCR comes from a male donor with early-stage non-small cell lung cancer. This chain links TRBV12-3 or TRBV12-4 with TRBJ1-5; D is perhaps TRBD1 (6 bases). DNA of the CDR3: TGTGCCAGCGGACAGTCCGGGAATCAGCCCCAGCATTTT. This sequence encodes CASGQSGNQPQHF.